The T cell receptor (beta chain) described here comes from a study of T cells after posttransplantation cyclophosphamide. General study findings and limits: Tissue-infiltrating T cells from skin or gut overlapped little with blood T cells.

Cyclophosphamide on days +3 and +4 followed busulfan-fludarabine conditioning and a marrow graft. This clone came up many times. Its antigen remains unidentified. Method: immunoSEQ multiplex PCR; TCRdb's copy keeps in-frame clones and lacks some. The specimen has 5,500 to 6,500 clones, none found just once. The sequence came from a male patient between 55 and 70 years old who received an allogeneic stem cell transplant from a related donor, was CMV-positive, and had no GVHD. The graft donor may have given rise to some T cells. The material sequenced was PBMCs, taken after allogeneic stem cell transplant with posttransplant cyclophosphamide.

CDR3 coding DNA: TGCGCCAGCAGCATAGGGACAGGGGAAAAGTACTTC. Translating it yields CASSIGTGEKYF. This chain connects TRBV5-1 to TRBJ2-7, with TRBD1 matching 10 bases. Looked up from germline, CDR1 is SGHRS and CDR2 is YFSETQ. The CDR3 is 12 amino acids. J lost 11 bases, V lost 4 bases, and 6 bases had no gene match.